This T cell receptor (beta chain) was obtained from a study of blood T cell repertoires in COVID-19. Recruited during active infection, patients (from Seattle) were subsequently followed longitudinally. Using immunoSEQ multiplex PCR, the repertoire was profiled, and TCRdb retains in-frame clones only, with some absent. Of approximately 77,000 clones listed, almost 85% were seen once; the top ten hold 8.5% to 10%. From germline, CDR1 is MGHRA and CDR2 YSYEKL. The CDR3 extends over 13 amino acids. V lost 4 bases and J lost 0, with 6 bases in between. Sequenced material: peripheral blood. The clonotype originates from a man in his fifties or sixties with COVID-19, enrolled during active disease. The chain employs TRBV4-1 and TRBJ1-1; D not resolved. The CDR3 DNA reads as TGCGCCAGCAGCCTCGACTTGAACACTGAAGCTTTCTTT. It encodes CASSLDLNTEAFF.